Presented here are 2 T cell receptor beta chains from one specimen sequenced in a study of Graves' ophthalmopathy and Graves' hyperthyroidism (dated by TCRdb to between 2018 and 2020). Sequenced on an Illumina HiSeq 2000. For repertoire sequencing, TCR beta CDR3 regions were amplified from RNA transcripts. The first round was an RT-PCR using HTBI primers with the Qiagen OneStep RT-PCR kit, and this first round was followed by a second-round multiplex PCR, then size selection and purification. Using fastp at Q25 and MiXCR, TCRdb reprocessed the public reads and kept productive beta chains. Records with the same CDR3 protein are collapsed into one entry carrying the most frequent genes and DNA. For this sample there are some 520,000 distinct CDR3 sequences; approximately 15% appear just once. In total, the top ten clones hold 9.5% to 10% of the sample. Input material: blood. The receptors shown here come from a woman between 25 and 40 years old with Graves' ophthalmopathy. Donor details come from another sample of the same person, matched by shared clones.

This clonotype was counted many times. This chain's CDR3 is CAWSTGDAGELFF. CDR3 coding DNA: TGTGCCTGGAGTACAGGGGATGCCGGGGAGCTGTTTTTT. The chain combines TRBV30 with TRBJ2-2; 7 bases map to TRBD1. The CDR3 has 13 amino acids. Germline loops: CDR1 GTSNPN, CDR2 SVGIG (reference sequence). V lost 2 bases and J lost 6; bases outside the gene matches: 3.

This clonotype showed up many times. The chain links TRBV28 to TRBJ2-5; 14 bases are a match to TRBD2. This CDR3 comprises 15 residues. CDR1 MDHEN and CDR2 SYDVKM come from the germline V gene. The J segment lost 7 bases and the V segment lost 6 bases, leaving 7 bases of the junction unmatched. For the CDR3, the DNA is TGTGCCAGCAGCAGACTAGCGGGAGGGCCGGGGACCCAGTACTTC. It yields the protein CASSRLAGGPGTQYF.